The 9 T cell receptor beta chains given below trace back to one sample, sequenced in a study of blood T cell repertoires in COVID-19. Clones were read by immunoSEQ multiplex PCR, and TCRdb kept only the in-frame ones, dropping some. The repertoire includes hundreds of thousands of clones, 80% to 90% of them detected once, and approximately 1% sits in the top ten. The sequenced sample consisted of PBMCs or T cells enriched from blood (not recorded which). The source is a young man who had recovered from COVID-19.

This chain connects TRBV3-1 (or the pseudogene TRBV3-2) to TRBJ1-5; D gene uncertain. Germline CDR1 LGHDT, CDR2 YNNKEL (reference sequence). The CDR3 totals 17 residues. The germline V and J ends were trimmed by 0 bases and 0 bases, with 12 bases remaining between them. The CDR3 is CASSQEFHRDSNQPQHF. The CDR3 bases are TGTGCCAGCAGCCAAGAGTTTCACAGAGATAGCAATCAGCCCCAGCATTTT.

The rearrangement uses TRBV10-2 and TRBJ1-5; 8 nucleotides align to TRBD1. Unmatched junction bases numbered 6, after V lost 10 bases and J lost 1 base. This CDR3 has 14 amino acids. The V gene's germline CDR1 is WSHSY and CDR2 SAAADI. CDR3 DNA sequence: TGCGCCACTGACAGGGGTCTGAGCAATCAGCCCCAGCATTTT. Translating gives CATDRGLSNQPQHF.

This clone was observed once. Here the CDR3 DNA reads TGTGCCAGCAGGGACAGGACGAACACCGGGGAGCTGTTTTTT. It yields the protein CASRDRTNTGELFF. The chain recombines TRBV27 with TRBJ2-2; TRBD1 agrees at 7 bases. Per germline, CDR1 MNHEY and CDR2 SMNVEV (reference sequence). This CDR3 is 14 amino acids long. V shed 6 bases and J 0 bases; nucleotides not matched to a gene: 1.

This clone has more than one count but fewer than ten. The chain joins TRBV20-1 to TRBJ2-1; TRBD2 matches 8 bases. J was trimmed by 14 bases and V by 5 bases; bases with no gene match: 8. There are 11 residues in the CDR3. The V gene's germline CDR1 is DFQATT and CDR2 SNEGSKA (reference sequence). CDR3 protein: CSALFRRGEFF. The CDR3 DNA follows: TGCAGTGCTCTCTTCCGGCGGGGGGAGTTCTTC.

J is TRBJ2-3 and V is TRBV3-1 (or the pseudogene TRBV3-2); D remains unclear. This CDR3 comprises 14 residues. The V gene's germline CDR1 is LGHDT and CDR2 YNNKEL (reference sequence). Trimming took 2 bases from V and 2 from J, leaving 8 bases between them. The chain's CDR3 is CASSQRLNTDTQYF. The CDR3 nucleotides are TGTGCCAGCAGCCAAAGACTTAACACAGATACGCAGTATTTT.

The J gene is TRBJ1-2, the V gene TRBV4-3, with D unresolved. Germline V lookup: CDR1 LGHNA, CDR2 YSLEER. This CDR3 is 15 amino acids long. V lost 0 bases to trimming and J lost 4 bases, with 12 bases between them. CDR3 region: CASSQEDRRGYGYTF. The DNA of the CDR3 is TGCGCCAGCAGCCAAGAGGACCGACGGGGCTATGGCTACACCTTC.

V is TRBV2 and J is TRBJ1-2; 7 nucleotides line up with TRBD1. Per the germline V gene, CDR1 is SNHLY and CDR2 is FYNNEI. This CDR3 has 12 amino acids. V dropped 9 bases and J dropped 8; count of bases not matched to a gene: 9. The CDR3: CARDDRVKGYTF. DNA for the CDR3: TGTGCCAGGGATGACAGGGTTAAAGGCTACACCTTC.

The rearrangement uses TRBV7-2 and TRBJ2-7; 7 bases fit TRBD2. This CDR3 has 15 amino acids. Germline loops: CDR1 SGHTA, CDR2 FQGNSA. J gave up 2 bases and V 1 base, and 5 bases lay outside the gene matches. The CDR3, as DNA: TGTGCCAGCAGCTTAGTTTCTAGCGGAGCCTACGAGCAGTACTTC. Its protein is CASSLVSSGAYEQYF.

The chain recombines TRBV3-1 (or the pseudogene TRBV3-2) with TRBJ2-7, with 9 bases aligning to TRBD1. CDR3 length: 15 residues. Germline V lookup: CDR1 LGHDT, CDR2 YNNKEL (reference sequence). The ends lost 2 bases at V and 1 base at J; junction bases unmatched: 3. The CDR3 DNA reads as TGTGCCAGCAGCCAACCCGGGACAGGGTCCTACGAGCAGTACTTC. Translated, it gives CASSQPGTGSYEQYF.